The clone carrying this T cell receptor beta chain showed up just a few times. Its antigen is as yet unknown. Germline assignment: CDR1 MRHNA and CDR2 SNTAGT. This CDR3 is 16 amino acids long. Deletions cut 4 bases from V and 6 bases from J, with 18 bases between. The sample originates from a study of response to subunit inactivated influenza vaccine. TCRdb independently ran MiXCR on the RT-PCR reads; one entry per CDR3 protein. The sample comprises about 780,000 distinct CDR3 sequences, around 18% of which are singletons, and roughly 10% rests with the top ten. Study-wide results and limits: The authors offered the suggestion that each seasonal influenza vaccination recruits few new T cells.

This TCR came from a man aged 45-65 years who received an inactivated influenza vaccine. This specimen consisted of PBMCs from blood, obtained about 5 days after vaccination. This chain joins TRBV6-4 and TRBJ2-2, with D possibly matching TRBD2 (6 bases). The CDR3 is CASSAIGGAGAGELFF. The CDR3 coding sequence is TGTGCCAGCAGTGCAATCGGAGGGGCCGGGGCCGGGGAGCTGTTTTTT.